This T cell receptor beta chain stems from a study of T cell repertoires in cytomegalovirus infection. Using its own MiXCR run on the reads, TCRdb lists one record per CDR3 protein. The data show 100,000 or so distinct CDR3 sequences, less than 30% seen once. Germline-derived CDR1 and CDR2 are LNHNV and YYDKDF (reference sequence). The CDR3 is 15 amino acids. V dropped 2 bases and J dropped 10; count of bases not matched to a gene: 9. This clonotype was seen only a few times. The antigen remains unidentified. This sequence joins TRBV15 and TRBJ2-1, with 9 bases fitting TRBD1. This sequence was found in a human donor in good health (CMV status not recorded). Some clones in this sample may be carry-over from other donors' samples. The specimen comprised CD8+ T cells from cultured PBMCs, sampled from culture after CMV antigen stimulation. In DNA, the CDR3 is TGTGCCACCAGCAGATGGGAACAGGGGGCCAGAGAGCAGTTCTTC. Amino acid sequence: CATSRWEQGAREQFF.